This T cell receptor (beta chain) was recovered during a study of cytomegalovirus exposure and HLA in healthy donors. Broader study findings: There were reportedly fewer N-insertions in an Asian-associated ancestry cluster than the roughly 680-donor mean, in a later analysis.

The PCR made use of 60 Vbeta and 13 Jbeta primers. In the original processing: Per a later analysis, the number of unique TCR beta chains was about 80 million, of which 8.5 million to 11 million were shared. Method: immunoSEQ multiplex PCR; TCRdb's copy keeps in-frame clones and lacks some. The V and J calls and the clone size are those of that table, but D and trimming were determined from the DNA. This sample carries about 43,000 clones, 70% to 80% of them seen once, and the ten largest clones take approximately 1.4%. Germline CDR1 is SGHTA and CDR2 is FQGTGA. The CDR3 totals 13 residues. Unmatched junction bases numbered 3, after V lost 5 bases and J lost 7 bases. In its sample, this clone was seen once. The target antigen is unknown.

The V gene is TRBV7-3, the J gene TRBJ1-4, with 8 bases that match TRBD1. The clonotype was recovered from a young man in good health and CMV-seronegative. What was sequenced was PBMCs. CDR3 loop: CASSQGAGEKLFF. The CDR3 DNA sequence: TGTGCCAGCAGCCAGGGGGCTGGTGAAAAACTGTTTTTT.